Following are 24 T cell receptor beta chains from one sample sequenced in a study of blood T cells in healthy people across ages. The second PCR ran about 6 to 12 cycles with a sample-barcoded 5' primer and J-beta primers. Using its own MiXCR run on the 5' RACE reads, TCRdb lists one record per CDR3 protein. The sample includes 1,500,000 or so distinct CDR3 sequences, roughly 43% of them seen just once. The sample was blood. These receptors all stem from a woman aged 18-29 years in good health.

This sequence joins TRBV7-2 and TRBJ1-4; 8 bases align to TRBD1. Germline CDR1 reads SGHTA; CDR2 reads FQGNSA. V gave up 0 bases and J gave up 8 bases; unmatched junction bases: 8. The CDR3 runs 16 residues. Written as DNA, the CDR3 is TGTGCCAGCAGCTTAGCCGGTACAGGGGGGAACGAAAAACTGTTTTTT. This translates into CASSLAGTGGNEKLFF.

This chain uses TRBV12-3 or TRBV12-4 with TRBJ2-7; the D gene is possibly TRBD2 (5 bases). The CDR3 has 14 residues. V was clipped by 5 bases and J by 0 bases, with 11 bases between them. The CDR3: CASSPGMCSYEQYF. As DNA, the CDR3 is TGTGCCAGCAGTCCCGGGATGTGCTCCTACGAGCAGTACTTC.

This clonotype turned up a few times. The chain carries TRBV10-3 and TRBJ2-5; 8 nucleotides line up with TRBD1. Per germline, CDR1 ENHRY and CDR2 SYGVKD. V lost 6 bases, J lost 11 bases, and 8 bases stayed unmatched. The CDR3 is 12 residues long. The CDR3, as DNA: TGTGCCATCAGCACAGGGGGTCATGAGCAGTACTTC. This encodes CAISTGGHEQYF.

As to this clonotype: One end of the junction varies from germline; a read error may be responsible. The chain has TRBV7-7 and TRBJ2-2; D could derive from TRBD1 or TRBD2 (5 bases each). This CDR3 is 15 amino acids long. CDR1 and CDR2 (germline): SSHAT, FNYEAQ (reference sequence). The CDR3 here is CASRPGGGNTGELFF. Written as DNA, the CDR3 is TGTGCTAGCAGACCCGGTGGGGGGAACACCGGGGAGCTGTTTTTT.

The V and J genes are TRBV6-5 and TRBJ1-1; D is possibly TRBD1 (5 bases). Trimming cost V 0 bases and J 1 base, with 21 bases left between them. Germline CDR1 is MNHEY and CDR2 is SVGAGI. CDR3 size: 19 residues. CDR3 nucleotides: TGTGCCAGCAGTTACTCGTATGGGGACCTAACAGAGGCGAACACTGAAGCTTTCTTT. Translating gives CASSYSYGDLTEANTEAFF.

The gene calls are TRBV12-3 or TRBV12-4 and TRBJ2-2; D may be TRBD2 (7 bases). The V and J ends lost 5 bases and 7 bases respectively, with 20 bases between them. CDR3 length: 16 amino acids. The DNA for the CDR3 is TGTGCCAGCAGTCTGGCGGGGAGGGGGGGTCACGGGGAGCTGTTTTTT. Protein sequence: CASSLAGRGGHGELFF.

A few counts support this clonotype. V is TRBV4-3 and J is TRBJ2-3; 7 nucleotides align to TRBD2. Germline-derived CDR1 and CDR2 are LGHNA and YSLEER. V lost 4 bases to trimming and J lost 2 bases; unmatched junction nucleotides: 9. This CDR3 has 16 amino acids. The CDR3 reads CASSRGPAGITDTQYF. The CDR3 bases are TGCGCCAGCAGCCGGGGACCAGCGGGAATCACAGATACGCAGTATTTT.

CDR3 nucleotide sequence: TGTGCCACCAGCAAAGACAGGGGAATTGGGGATGAGCAGTTCTTC. Its protein product is CATSKDRGIGDEQFF. The chain uses TRBV15 and TRBJ2-1, with 8 bases fitting TRBD1. CDR3 length: 15 amino acids. CDR1 LNHNV and CDR2 YYDKDF come from the germline V gene (reference sequence). The junction had 10 bases not matched to a gene; V was cut back by 4 bases and J by 8 bases.

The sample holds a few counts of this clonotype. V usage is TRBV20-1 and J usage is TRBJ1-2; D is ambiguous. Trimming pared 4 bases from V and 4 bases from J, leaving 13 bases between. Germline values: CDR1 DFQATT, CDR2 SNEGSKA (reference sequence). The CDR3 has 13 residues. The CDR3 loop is CSATRARTYGYTF. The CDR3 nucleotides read TGCAGTGCTACGAGGGCTCGAACCTATGGCTACACCTTC.

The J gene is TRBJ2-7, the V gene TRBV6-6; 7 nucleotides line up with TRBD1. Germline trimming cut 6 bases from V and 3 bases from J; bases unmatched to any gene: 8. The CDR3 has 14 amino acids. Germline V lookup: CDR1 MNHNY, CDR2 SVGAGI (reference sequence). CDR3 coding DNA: TGTGCCAGCAGGCCACAGGGGACGGGCTACGAGCAGTACTTC. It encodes CASRPQGTGYEQYF.

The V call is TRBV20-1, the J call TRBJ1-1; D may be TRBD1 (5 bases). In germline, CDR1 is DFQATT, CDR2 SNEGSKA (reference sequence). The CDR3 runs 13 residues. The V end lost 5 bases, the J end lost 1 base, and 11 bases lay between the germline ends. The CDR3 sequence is CSAGGGKNTEAFF. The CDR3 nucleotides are TGCAGTGCTGGCGGGGGAAAGAACACTGAAGCTTTCTTT.

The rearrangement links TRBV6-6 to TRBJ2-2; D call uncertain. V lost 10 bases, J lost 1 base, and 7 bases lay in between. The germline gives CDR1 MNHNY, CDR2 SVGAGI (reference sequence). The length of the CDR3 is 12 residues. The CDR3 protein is CAISGNTGELFF. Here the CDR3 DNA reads TGTGCCATATCAGGGAACACCGGGGAGCTGTTTTTT.

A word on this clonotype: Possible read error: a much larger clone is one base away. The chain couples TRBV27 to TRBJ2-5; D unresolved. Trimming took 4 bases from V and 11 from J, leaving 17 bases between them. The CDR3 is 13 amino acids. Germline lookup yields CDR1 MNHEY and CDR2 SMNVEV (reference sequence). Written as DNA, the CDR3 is TGTGCCAGCAGTTCGACGGCTTGGGGTGAGCAGTACTTC. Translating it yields CASSSTAWGEQYF.

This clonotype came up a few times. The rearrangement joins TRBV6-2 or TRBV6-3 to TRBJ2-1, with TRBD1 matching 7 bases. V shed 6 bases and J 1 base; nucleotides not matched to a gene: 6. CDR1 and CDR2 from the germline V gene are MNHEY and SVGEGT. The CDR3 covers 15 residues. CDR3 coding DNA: TGTGCCAGCAGGAAAGGGGACAGATCCTACAATGAGCAGTTCTTC. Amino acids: CASRKGDRSYNEQFF.

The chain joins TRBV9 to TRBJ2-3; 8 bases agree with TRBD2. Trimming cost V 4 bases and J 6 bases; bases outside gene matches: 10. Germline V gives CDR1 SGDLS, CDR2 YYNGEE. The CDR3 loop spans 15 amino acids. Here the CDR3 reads CASSPTSGRVDTQYF. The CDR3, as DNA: TGTGCCAGCAGCCCAACTAGCGGAAGAGTTGATACGCAGTATTTT. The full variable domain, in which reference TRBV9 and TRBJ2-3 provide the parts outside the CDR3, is DSGVTQTPKHLITATGQRVTLRCSPRSGDLSVYWYQQSLDQGLQFLIQYYNGEERAKGNILERFSAQQFPDLHSELNLSSLELGDSALYFCASSPTSGRVDTQYFGPGTRLTVL.

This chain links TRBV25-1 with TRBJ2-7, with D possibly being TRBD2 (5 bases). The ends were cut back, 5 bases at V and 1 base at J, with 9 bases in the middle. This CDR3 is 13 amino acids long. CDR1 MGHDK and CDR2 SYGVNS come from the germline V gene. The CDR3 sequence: CASSSGFSYEQYF. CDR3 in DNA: TGTGCCAGCAGTTCGGGGTTTTCCTACGAGCAGTACTTC.

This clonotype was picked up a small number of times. In DNA, the CDR3 is TGCGCCAGCAGCCAAGATGGGGACAGACACAATGAGCAGTACTTC. Amino acids: CASSQDGDRHNEQYF. This chain uses TRBV4-3 with TRBJ2-5; 7 nucleotides align to TRBD1. The J segment lost 11 bases and the V segment lost 0 bases, leaving 12 bases of the junction unmatched. The germline V gene encodes CDR1 LGHNA and CDR2 YSLEER. The CDR3 extends over 15 amino acids.

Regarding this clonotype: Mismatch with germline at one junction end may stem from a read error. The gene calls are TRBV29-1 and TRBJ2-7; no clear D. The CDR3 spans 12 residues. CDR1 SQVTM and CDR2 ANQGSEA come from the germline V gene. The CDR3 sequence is CSVLSGPYKQYF. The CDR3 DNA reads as TGCAGCGTCCTCTCCGGGCCCTACAAGCAGTACTTC.

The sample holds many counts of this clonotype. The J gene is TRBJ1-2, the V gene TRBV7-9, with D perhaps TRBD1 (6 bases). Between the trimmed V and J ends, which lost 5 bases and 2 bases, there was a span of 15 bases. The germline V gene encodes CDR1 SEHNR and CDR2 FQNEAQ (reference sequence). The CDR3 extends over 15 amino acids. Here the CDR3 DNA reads TGTGCCAGCAGCACGAACAGGGTCCCGAACTATGGCTACACCTTC. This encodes CASSTNRVPNYGYTF. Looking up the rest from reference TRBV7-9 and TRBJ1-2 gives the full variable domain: DTGVSQNPRHKITKRGQNVTFRCDPISEHNRLYWYRQTLGQGPEFLTYFQNEAQLEKSRLLSDRFSAERPKGSFSTLEIQRTEQGDSAMYLCASSTNRVPNYGYTFGSGTRLTVV.

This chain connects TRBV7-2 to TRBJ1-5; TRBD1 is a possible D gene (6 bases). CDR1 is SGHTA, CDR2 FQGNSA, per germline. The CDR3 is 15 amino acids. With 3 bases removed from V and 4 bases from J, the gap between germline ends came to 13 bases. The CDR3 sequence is CASSFTGSNNQPQHF. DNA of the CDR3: TGTGCCAGCAGCTTCACAGGGTCTAATAATCAGCCCCAGCATTTT.

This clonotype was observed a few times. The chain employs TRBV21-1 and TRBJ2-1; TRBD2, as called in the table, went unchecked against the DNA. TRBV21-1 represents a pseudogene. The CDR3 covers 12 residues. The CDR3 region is CASSLPTSEQFF. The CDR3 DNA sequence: TGTGCCAGCAGCCTGCCCACTAGTGAGCAGTTCTTC.

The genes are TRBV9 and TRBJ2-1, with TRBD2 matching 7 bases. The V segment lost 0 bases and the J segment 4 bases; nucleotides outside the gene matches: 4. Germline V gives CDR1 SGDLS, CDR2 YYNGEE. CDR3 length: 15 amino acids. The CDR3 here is CASSVERGEYNEQFF. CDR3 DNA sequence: TGTGCCAGCAGCGTAGAGCGGGGAGAGTACAATGAGCAGTTCTTC.

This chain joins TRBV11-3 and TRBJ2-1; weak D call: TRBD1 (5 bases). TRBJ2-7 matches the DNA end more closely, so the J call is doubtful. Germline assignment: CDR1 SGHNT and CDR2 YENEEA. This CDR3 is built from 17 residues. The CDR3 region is CASSLEQASSSYNEQYF. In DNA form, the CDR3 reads TGTGCCAGCAGCTTAGAACAGGCCAGCAGCTCCTACAATGAGCAGTACTTC.

The CDR3 region has the DNA TGCAGCGTCCGACAGGCATCCACCGGGGAGCTGTTTTTT. This sequence encodes CSVRQASTGELFF. V usage is TRBV29-1 and J usage is TRBJ2-2, with TRBD1 as a possible D gene (6 bases). Per germline, CDR1 SQVTM and CDR2 ANQGSEA. V lost 6 bases and J 4 bases, leaving 12 bases between the germline ends. This CDR3 spans 13 amino acids.